One and the same sample provided the 7 T cell receptor beta chains below, sequenced in a study of blood T cell repertoires in COVID-19. Some clones are missing from TCRdb's copy, which holds only in-frame ones; the method was immunoSEQ multiplex PCR. The sample carries 90,000 to 120,000 clones, 88% recorded once. Material for sequencing was peripheral blood. These TCRs come from a man in his fifties or sixties with active or convalescent COVID-19.

The V gene is TRBV23-1, the J gene TRBJ2-1; 8 bases align to TRBD2. TRBV23-1 is an ORF, with its function uncertain. V was clipped by 7 bases and J by 2 bases; unmatched bases: 16. The CDR3 runs 18 residues. The CDR3 DNA reads as TGCGCCAGCACAATACCGATAGCGGGACTAAGGACCTACAATGAGCAGTTCTTC. Amino acids: CASTIPIAGLRTYNEQFF.

This clone was seen once. J is TRBJ2-2 and V is TRBV5-6, with D unclear. CDR3 length: 14 amino acids. CDR1 is SGHDT, CDR2 YYEEEE, per germline. The germline V and J ends were trimmed by 1 base and 6 bases, with 10 bases remaining between them. The CDR3 nucleotides are TGTGCCAGCAGCTTGACGTACGGTGCCGGGGAGCTGTTTTTT. This sequence encodes CASSLTYGAGELFF.

The CDR3 sequence: CASSYDRGSDTQYF. The CDR3, as DNA: TGTGCCAGCAGCTACGACAGGGGAAGCGATACGCAGTATTTT. J is TRBJ2-3 and V is TRBV11-3; TRBD1 matches at 8 bases. V gave up 4 bases and J gave up 6 bases; unmatched junction bases: 6. Germline V CDR1 and CDR2: SGHNT, YENEEA. The length of the CDR3 is 14 residues.

This clone was recorded at least ten times. The J gene is TRBJ2-1, the V gene TRBV2; 9 bases align to TRBD2. CDR1 is SNHLY, CDR2 FYNNEI, per germline. J gave up 10 bases and V 7 bases, and 11 bases lay outside the gene matches. This CDR3 comprises 14 residues. The CDR3 DNA is TGTGCCAGCAAAACAGCGGGAGGTTTCGAGGAGCAGTTCTTC. It codes for CASKTAGGFEEQFF.

The chain is built from TRBV30 and TRBJ2-7, with 12 bases lining up with TRBD1. Looked up from germline, CDR1 is GTSNPN and CDR2 is SVGIG (reference sequence). The CDR3 runs to 15 residues. Germline trimming cut 5 bases from V and 5 bases from J; bases unmatched to any gene: 10. The CDR3 here is CAWGFSGTGGHEQYF. The CDR3 coding sequence is TGTGCCTGGGGTTTCTCCGGGACAGGGGGCCACGAGCAGTACTTC.

The genes are TRBV7-8 and TRBJ2-3, with TRBD2 matching over 13 bases. CDR3 length: 16 amino acids. Germline V gives CDR1 SGHVS, CDR2 FQNEAQ. V lost 5 bases and J lost 2; bases outside the gene matches: 4. The CDR3 sequence: CASSKTSGGITDTQYF. The CDR3 region has the DNA TGTGCCAGCAGCAAGACTAGCGGGGGGATCACAGATACGCAGTATTTT.

The chain recombines TRBV7-4 with TRBJ1-6, with D possibly TRBD1 on 6 matching bases. The CDR3 totals 17 residues. CDR1 and CDR2 (germline): SGHVT, SQSDAQ. Trimming cost V 6 bases and J 7 bases, with 22 bases left between them. The CDR3 DNA is TGTGCCAGCAGTCCTACTTCGACAGGTCAAGGAAATTCACCCCTCCACTTT. This codes for CASSPTSTGQGNSPLHF.